Shown below are 10 T cell receptor beta chains from a single sample sequenced in a study of T cell responses to AZD1222 COVID-19 vaccine. Assay used: immunoSEQ multiplex PCR; TCRdb lists only in-frame clones, some missing. There are about 54,000 clones in the sample; about 88% occur only once, and about 10% lies in the top ten. Material: peripheral blood, obtained on day 0 of AZD1222 vaccination. These receptors originate from an adult in good health.

This clone was detected a few times. This CDR3 is also generated by other DNA sequences in the sample. The rearrangement uses TRBV27 and TRBJ1-5, with D maybe TRBD1 (5 bases). V shed 2 bases and J shed 1 base, with 6 bases lying between them. The CDR3 has 14 residues. Germline CDR1 reads MNHEY; CDR2 reads SMNVEV (reference sequence). The CDR3 here is CASSLGGSNQPQHF. In DNA form, the CDR3 reads TGTGCCAGCAGTTTAGGGGGGAGCAATCAGCCCCAGCATTTT.

V and J are TRBV7-3 and TRBJ2-2; D is perhaps TRBD2 (6 bases). The V gene's germline CDR1 is SGHTA and CDR2 FQGTGA. This CDR3 region has 14 residues. V shed 6 bases and J shed 6 bases, with 14 bases lying between them. The chain's CDR3 is CASSSGGIAGELFF. The CDR3 nucleotides are TGTGCCAGCAGTTCCGGGGGTATCGCCGGGGAGCTGTTTTTT.

This chain links TRBV19 with TRBJ1-2; 9 positions match TRBD1. The germline gives CDR1 LNHDA, CDR2 SQIVND (reference sequence). J was trimmed by 6 bases and V by 5 bases; bases with no gene match: 10. The CDR3 has 15 residues. As DNA, the CDR3 is TGTGCCAGTAGTTCCCGGGACAGGGTCTCGGATGGCTACACCTTC. This encodes CASSSRDRVSDGYTF.

The chain is built from TRBV2 and TRBJ1-1; 9 bases fit TRBD1. The CDR3 runs 16 residues. The J segment lost 1 base and the V segment lost 10 bases, leaving 13 bases of the junction unmatched. Germline loops: CDR1 SNHLY, CDR2 FYNNEI. The CDR3 region has the DNA TGTGCCACCCTCCGGGTTGGGGGACAGGGGAACACTGAAGCTTTCTTT. Protein: CATLRVGGQGNTEAFF.

V usage is TRBV10-2 and J usage is TRBJ2-3, with TRBD2 matching over 11 bases. The J segment lost 5 bases and the V segment lost 6 bases, leaving 4 bases of the junction unmatched. This CDR3 contains 14 residues. Germline V CDR1 and CDR2: WSHSY, SAAADI. DNA of the CDR3: TGCGCCAGCAGACTAGCGGGAGTTGTAGATACGCAGTATTTT. Translated: CASRLAGVVDTQYF.

The chain employs TRBV7-2 and TRBJ2-1; D uncertain. This CDR3 spans 14 amino acids. The germline CDR1 and CDR2 sequences are SGHTA and FQGNSA. Trimming left V 4 bases short and J 12 bases short, with 19 bases between. CDR3 nucleotide sequence: TGTGCCAGCAGCTCCAGGAGCAGCGACCTACGGCAGTTCTTC. Its protein is CASSSRSSDLRQFF.

In regard to this clone: Mismatch with germline at one junction end may stem from a read error. The gene calls are TRBV9 and TRBJ2-3; weak D call: TRBD2 (6 bases). Germline values: CDR1 SGDLS, CDR2 YYNGEE. This CDR3 is built from 16 residues. The CDR3 here is CASSATPGVYGSRLDF. The CDR3 DNA reads as TGTGCCAGCAGCGCCACTCCGGGGGTCTACGGTTCGAGGTTGGATTTT.

The rearrangement joins TRBV5-5 to TRBJ1-5, with D tentatively TRBD1 (6 bases). CDR3 size: 15 residues. Trimming pared 4 bases from V and 2 bases from J, leaving 13 bases between. Germline CDR1 is SGHKS and CDR2 is YYEKEE (reference sequence). DNA for the CDR3: TGTGCCAGCAGCCCCGGGGGGGCGGGCAATCAGCCCCAGCATTTT. It specifies CASSPGGAGNQPQHF.

The chain employs TRBV4-1 and TRBJ2-1; unclear D gene. Trimming pared 6 bases from V and 6 bases from J, leaving 9 bases between. This CDR3 is 12 amino acids long. The germline V gene has CDR1 MGHRA and CDR2 YSYEKL. CDR3 sequence: CASSLQGNEQFF. CDR3 nucleotide sequence: TGCGCCAGCAGTTTACAAGGCAATGAGCAGTTCTTC.

The chain links TRBV5-5 to TRBJ2-2; a possible D gene is TRBD2 (7 bases). CDR3 size: 14 residues. V dropped 0 bases and J dropped 9 bases, with 12 bases sitting between them. CDR1 and CDR2 from the germline V gene are SGHKS and YYEKEE (reference sequence). CDR3 residues: CASSLAGGDRELFF. CDR3 DNA: TGTGCCAGCAGCTTGGCTGGGGGGGACAGGGAGCTGTTTTTT.